Each of the 18 T cell receptor beta chains below was sequenced from the same sample in a study of T cells expressing NK-cell markers. TCRdb reprocessed the 5' RACE reads, keeping one entry per CDR3 protein, no DNA. In all, the sample yields 350,000 to 450,000 distinct CDR3 sequences. Sequenced: blood T cells: a sorted CD56 or NKG2C T cell subset, CD4+ or CD8+ T cells, or bulk PBMC T cells (not recorded which). Receptors were obtained from a man aged 18-75 years in good health.

V and J are TRBV11-2 and TRBJ2-5; TCRdb's assignment of TRBD1 cannot be checked, as there is no DNA. The CDR3 covers 14 residues. Germline V lookup: CDR1 SGHAT, CDR2 FQNNGV. CDR3: CASSSGHHQETQYF.

The chain combines TRBV7-9 with TRBJ1-5. The CDR3 is 16 residues long. Germline CDR1 and CDR2: SEHNR and FQNEAQ (reference sequence). CDR3 protein: CASSLDPSSGNQPQHF.

The V gene is TRBV6-5, the J gene TRBJ2-3. The CDR3 has 12 residues. The germline V gene has CDR1 MNHEY and CDR2 SVGAGI. The CDR3 here is CASPNLIDTQYF.

This chain connects TRBV29-1 to TRBJ1-2; the D call from TCRdb, TRBD1, cannot be confirmed without DNA. CDR3 size: 13 residues. Germline CDR1 and CDR2: SQVTM and ANQGSEA. The CDR3 loop is CSVAGGLNYGYTF.

V usage is TRBV27 and J usage is TRBJ2-3; the D gene TCRdb calls, TRBD1, cannot be checked with no DNA. This CDR3 comprises 14 residues. In germline, CDR1 is MNHEY, CDR2 SMNVEV (reference sequence). This chain's CDR3 is CASKVPGRHVSQYF.

This sequence joins TRBV13 and TRBJ2-7; the TCRdb D gene call, TRBD2, has no DNA to confirm it. CDR3 size: 15 residues. Germline values: CDR1 PRHDT, CDR2 FYEKMQ (reference sequence). The CDR3 sequence: CASRWTSGGFYEQYF.

CDR3 sequence reads: CASRATGTSDEQYF. The chain recombines TRBV2 with TRBJ2-7; TCRdb's D call of TRBD2 is untestable without DNA. The CDR3 is made up of 14 amino acids. Germline lookup yields CDR1 SNHLY and CDR2 FYNNEI.

CDR3 loop: CASSLVAGVGPGYTF. The J gene is TRBJ1-2, the V gene TRBV7-9. This CDR3 contains 15 residues. Germline CDR1 SEHNR, CDR2 FQNEAQ (reference sequence).

The rearrangement joins TRBV19 to TRBJ1-1; lacking DNA, the TRBD1 call made by TCRdb goes unchecked. CDR1 and CDR2 (germline): LNHDA, SQIVND (reference sequence). This CDR3 has 15 amino acids. CDR3 loop: CASSIEAGRSSEAFF.

This chain links TRBV20-1 with TRBJ2-5; TCRdb outputs TRBD2, but without DNA this stays unchecked. CDR1 is DFQATT, CDR2 SNEGSKA, per germline (reference sequence). The CDR3 consists of 15 residues. This CDR3 is CSARGVAGGLETQYF.

V usage is TRBV21-1 and J usage is TRBJ2-7; without DNA, the TCRdb call of TRBD1 cannot be checked. TRBV21-1 is designated a pseudogene. The length of the CDR3 is 16 residues. CDR3 sequence: CASSKVIGRDPYEQYF.

The CDR3 sequence is CASSVGPTENQPQHF. The chain employs TRBV9 and TRBJ1-5; TCRdb gives TRBD1 as the D gene, but with no DNA this cannot be confirmed. CDR1 and CDR2 from the germline V gene are SGDLS and YYNGEE. The CDR3 extends over 15 amino acids.

The V call is TRBV18, the J call TRBJ2-2; TCRdb's D call, TRBD2, is unchecked because there is no DNA. Germline V lookup: CDR1 KGHSH, CDR2 LQKENI. CDR3 length: 16 residues. This chain's CDR3 is CASSPRGGTNTGELFF.

J is TRBJ2-3 and V is TRBV11-2; TCRdb's assignment of TRBD1 cannot be checked, as there is no DNA. Looked up from germline, CDR1 is SGHAT and CDR2 is FQNNGV. This CDR3 is built from 14 residues. The CDR3 loop reads CASSQSTGTDTQYF.

The rearrangement uses TRBV24-1 and TRBJ2-1; TCRdb's D call of TRBD1 is untestable without DNA. Germline CDR1 reads KGHDR; CDR2 reads SFDVKD. The CDR3 is 13 amino acids. The CDR3 here is CATSDGGQGEQFF.

J is TRBJ1-5 and V is TRBV12-5. The V gene's germline CDR1 is LGHNT and CDR2 FRNRAP. The CDR3 is 14 residues long. CDR3 residues: CASGLDPRWEPQHF.

The chain recombines TRBV12-3 or TRBV12-4 with TRBJ2-3; TCRdb calls TRBD1, which cannot be checked without DNA. The CDR3 runs 13 residues. The CDR3 reads CASSWTGGNTQYF.

The rearrangement uses TRBV19 and TRBJ2-7. Looked up from germline, CDR1 is LNHDA and CDR2 is SQIVND (reference sequence). The CDR3 is 13 residues long. The CDR3 reads CASGSRASYEQYF.